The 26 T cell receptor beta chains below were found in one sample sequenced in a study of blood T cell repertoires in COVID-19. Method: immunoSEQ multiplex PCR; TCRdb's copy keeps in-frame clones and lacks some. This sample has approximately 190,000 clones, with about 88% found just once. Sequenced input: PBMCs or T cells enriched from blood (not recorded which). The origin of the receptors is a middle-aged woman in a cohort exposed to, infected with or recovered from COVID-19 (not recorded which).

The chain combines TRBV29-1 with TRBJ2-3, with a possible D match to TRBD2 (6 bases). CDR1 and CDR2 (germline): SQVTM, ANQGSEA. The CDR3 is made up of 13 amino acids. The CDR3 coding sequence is TGCGGAGTGTTCGGGTCCCGGGGGGATACGCAGTATTTT. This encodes CGVFGSRGDTQYF.

CDR3 sequence reads: CASSIGGLGRYEQYF. DNA of the CDR3: TGTGCCAGCAGTATCGGGGGACTAGGTCGATACGAGCAGTACTTC. The chain links TRBV6-5 to TRBJ2-7; 8 bases fit TRBD2. After removal of 5 bases from V and 4 bases from J, the junction contained 10 bases not matched to a gene. The CDR3 length is 15 residues. CDR1 is MNHEY and CDR2 is SVGAGI in the germline V gene.

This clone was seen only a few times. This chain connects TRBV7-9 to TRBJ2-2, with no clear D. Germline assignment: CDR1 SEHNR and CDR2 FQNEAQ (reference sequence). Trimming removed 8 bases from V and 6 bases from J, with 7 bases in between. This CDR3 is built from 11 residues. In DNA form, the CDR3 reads TGTGCCAGCCCCCAGTCCGGGGAGCTGTTTTTT. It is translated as CASPQSGELFF.

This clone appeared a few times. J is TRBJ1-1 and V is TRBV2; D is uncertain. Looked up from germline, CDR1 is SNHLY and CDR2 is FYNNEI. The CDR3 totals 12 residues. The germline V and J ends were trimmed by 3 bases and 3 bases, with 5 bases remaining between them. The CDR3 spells CASSDSYTEAFF. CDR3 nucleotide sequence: TGTGCCAGCAGTGACAGTTACACTGAAGCTTTCTTT.

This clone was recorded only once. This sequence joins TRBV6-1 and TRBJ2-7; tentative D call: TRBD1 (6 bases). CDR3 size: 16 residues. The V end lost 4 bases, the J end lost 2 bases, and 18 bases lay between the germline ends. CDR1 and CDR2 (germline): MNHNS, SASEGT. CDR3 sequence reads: CASSGTGNSLTYEQYF. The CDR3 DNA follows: TGTGCCAGCAGTGGAACAGGGAACTCATTAACCTACGAGCAGTACTTC.

Here the CDR3 reads CASSSTGRNTEAFF. As DNA, the CDR3 is TGTGCCAGCAGTTCCACAGGGAGGAACACTGAAGCTTTCTTT. The chain recombines TRBV2 with TRBJ1-1, with D perhaps matching TRBD1 (6 bases). Germline loops: CDR1 SNHLY, CDR2 FYNNEI. The CDR3 is 14 residues long. Trimming cost V 5 bases and J 1 base, with 11 bases left between them.

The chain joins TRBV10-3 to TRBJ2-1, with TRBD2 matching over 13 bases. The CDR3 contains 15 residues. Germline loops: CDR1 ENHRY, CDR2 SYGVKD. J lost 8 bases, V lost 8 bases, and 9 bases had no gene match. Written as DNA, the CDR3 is TGTGCCATCGGACTAGCGGGGGAGGCGGTCGATGAGCAGTTCTTC. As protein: CAIGLAGEAVDEQFF.

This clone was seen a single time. The CDR3 bases are TGCGCCAGCAGCTTGGGGGTCGGGAATGAGCAGTTCTTC. This codes for CASSLGVGNEQFF. This sequence joins TRBV5-1 and TRBJ2-1; D is unclear. In germline, CDR1 is SGHRS, CDR2 YFSETQ. Trimming took 0 bases from V and 7 from J, leaving 8 bases between them. The CDR3 runs 13 residues.

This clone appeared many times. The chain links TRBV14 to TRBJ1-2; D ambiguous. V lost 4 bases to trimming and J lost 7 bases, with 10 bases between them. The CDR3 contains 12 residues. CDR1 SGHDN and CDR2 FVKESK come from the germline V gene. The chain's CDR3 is CASSLGVAGYTF. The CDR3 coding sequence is TGTGCCAGCAGCCTCGGGGTGGCTGGCTACACCTTC.

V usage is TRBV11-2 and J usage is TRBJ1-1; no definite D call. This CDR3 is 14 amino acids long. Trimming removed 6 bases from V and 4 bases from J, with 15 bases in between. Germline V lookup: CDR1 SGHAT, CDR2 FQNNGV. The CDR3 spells CASSSGGLATEAFF. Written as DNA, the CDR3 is TGTGCCAGCAGTAGTGGAGGGCTGGCCACTGAAGCTTTCTTT.

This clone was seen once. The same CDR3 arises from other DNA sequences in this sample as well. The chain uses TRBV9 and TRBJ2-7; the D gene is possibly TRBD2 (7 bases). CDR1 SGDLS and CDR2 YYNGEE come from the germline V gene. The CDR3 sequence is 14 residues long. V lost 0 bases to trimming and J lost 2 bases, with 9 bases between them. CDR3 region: CASSVGRGPYEQYF. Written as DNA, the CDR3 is TGTGCCAGCAGCGTAGGGCGGGGGCCCTACGAGCAGTACTTC.

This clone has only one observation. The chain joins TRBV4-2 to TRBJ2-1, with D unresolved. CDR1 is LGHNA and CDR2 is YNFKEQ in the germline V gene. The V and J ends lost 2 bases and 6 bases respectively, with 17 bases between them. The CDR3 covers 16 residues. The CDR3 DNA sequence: TGTGCCAGCAGCCAATCCGGGTCCGCCTACATCAATGAGCAGTTCTTC. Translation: CASSQSGSAYINEQFF.

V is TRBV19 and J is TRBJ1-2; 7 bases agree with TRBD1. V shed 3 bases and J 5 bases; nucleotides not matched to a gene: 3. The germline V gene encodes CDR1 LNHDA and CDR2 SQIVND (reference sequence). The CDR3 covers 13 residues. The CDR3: CASSIGTEYGYTF. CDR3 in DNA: TGTGCCAGTAGTATCGGGACAGAGTATGGCTACACCTTC.

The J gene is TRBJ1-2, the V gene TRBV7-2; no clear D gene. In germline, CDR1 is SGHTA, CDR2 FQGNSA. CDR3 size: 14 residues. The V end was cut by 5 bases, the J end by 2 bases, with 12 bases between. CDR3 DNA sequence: TGTGCCAGCAGCCCCGCCGGGATGAACTATGGCTACACCTTC. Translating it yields CASSPAGMNYGYTF.

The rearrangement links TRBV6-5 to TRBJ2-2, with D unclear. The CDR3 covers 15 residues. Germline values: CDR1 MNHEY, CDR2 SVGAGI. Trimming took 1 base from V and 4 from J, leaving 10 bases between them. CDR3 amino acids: CASSYYTAGTGELFF. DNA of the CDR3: TGTGCCAGCAGTTACTACACAGCTGGCACCGGGGAGCTGTTTTTT.

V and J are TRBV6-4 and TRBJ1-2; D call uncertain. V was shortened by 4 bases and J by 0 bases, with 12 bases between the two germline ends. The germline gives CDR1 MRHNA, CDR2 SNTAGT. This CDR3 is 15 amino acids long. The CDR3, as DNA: TGTGCCAGCAGTGGGGTCGTCGGGTCTAACTATGGCTACACCTTC. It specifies CASSGVVGSNYGYTF.

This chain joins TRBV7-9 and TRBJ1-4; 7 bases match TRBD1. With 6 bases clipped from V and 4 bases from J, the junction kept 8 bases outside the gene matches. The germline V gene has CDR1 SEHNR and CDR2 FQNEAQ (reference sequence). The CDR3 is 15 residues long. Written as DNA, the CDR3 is TGTGCCAGCAGAGGTCCTCAGGGGGATAATGAAAAACTGTTTTTT. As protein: CASRGPQGDNEKLFF.

The CDR3 reads CASSQNWGRQEKLFF. CDR3 sequence (DNA): TGTGCCAGCAGCCAAAACTGGGGGCGCCAAGAAAAACTGTTTTTT. V is TRBV3-1 (or the pseudogene TRBV3-2) and J is TRBJ1-4; a possible D gene is TRBD1 (6 bases). The CDR3 is 15 residues long. With 2 bases removed from V and 8 bases from J, the gap between germline ends came to 15 bases. Germline V gene lookup returns CDR1 LGHDT and CDR2 YNNKEL (reference sequence).

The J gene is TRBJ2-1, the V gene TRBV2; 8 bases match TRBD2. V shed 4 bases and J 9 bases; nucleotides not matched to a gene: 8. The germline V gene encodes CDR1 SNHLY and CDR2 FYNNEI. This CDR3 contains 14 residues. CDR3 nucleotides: TGTGCCAGCAGTGGGGTTAGCGGGGCATTTGAGCAGTTCTTC. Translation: CASSGVSGAFEQFF.

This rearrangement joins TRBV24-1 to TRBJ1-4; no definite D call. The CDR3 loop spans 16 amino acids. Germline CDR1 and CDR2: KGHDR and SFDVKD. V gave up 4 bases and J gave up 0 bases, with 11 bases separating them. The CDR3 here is CATSEGVAATNEKLFF. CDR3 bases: TGTGCCACCAGTGAGGGAGTGGCAGCAACTAATGAAAAACTGTTTTTT.

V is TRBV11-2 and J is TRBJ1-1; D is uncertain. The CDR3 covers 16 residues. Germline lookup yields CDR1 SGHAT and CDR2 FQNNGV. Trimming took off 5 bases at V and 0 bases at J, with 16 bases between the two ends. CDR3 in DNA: TGTGCCAGCAGCCCATACGTAGGCGGTCTGAACACTGAAGCTTTCTTT. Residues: CASSPYVGGLNTEAFF.

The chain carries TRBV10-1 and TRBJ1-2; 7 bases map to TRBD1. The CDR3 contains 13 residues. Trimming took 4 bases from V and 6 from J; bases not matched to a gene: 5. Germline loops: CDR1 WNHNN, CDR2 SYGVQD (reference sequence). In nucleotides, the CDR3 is TGCGCCAGCAGTGTGAACAGGGGCCATGGCTACACCTTC. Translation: CASSVNRGHGYTF.

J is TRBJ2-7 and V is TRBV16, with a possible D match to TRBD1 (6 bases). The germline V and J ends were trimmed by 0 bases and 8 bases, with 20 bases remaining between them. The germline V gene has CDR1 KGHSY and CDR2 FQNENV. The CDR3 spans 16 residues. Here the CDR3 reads CASSQSEQGHPFQQYF. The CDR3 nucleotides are TGTGCCAGCAGCCAATCGGAACAGGGTCATCCTTTTCAGCAGTACTTC.

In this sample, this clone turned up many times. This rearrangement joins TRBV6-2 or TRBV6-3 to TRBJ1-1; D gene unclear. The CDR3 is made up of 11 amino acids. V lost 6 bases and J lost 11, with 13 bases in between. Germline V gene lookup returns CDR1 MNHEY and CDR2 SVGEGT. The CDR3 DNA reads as TGTGCCAGCAGCCCCGGGAGGGTGGCTTTCTTT. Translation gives CASSPGRVAFF.

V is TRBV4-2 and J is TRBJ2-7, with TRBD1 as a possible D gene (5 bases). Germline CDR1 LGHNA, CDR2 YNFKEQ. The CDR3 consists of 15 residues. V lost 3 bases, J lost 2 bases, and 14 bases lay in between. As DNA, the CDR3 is TGTGCCAGCAGCCACCGCAGTGGACAAGCCTACGAGCAGTACTTC. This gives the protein CASSHRSGQAYEQYF.

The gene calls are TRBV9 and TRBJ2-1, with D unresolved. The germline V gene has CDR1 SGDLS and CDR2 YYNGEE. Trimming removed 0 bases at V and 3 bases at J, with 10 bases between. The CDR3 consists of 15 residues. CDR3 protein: CASSVAAPYYNEQFF. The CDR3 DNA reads TGTGCCAGCAGCGTAGCCGCGCCCTACTACAATGAGCAGTTCTTC. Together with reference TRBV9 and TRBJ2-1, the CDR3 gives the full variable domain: DSGVTQTPKHLITATGQRVTLRCSPRSGDLSVYWYQQSLDQGLQFLIQYYNGEERAKGNILERFSAQQFPDLHSELNLSSLELGDSALYFCASSVAAPYYNEQFFGPGTRLTVL.